The 25 T cell receptor beta chains presented below share a single source sample, sequenced in a study of CD4 and CD8 cells across lung adenocarcinoma regions. TCRdb redid the calling of the PCR reads with MiXCR, one entry per CDR3 protein. The top ten clones hold 15% to 20% of a sample with approximately 9,600 distinct CDR3 sequences, 40% to 50% of them seen once. Sequencing was carried out using CD4+ T cells from the margin of a lung tumor. The receptors originated from a female donor with lung adenocarcinoma. The CD4 and CD8 labels of this study may be unreliable.

By frequency in the sample, this clonotype is medium-sized (0.01 to 0.1%). The chain has TRBV6-8 and TRBJ2-1; the D gene is possibly TRBD2 (7 bases). Trimming took 2 bases from V and 3 from J, leaving 26 bases between them. From germline, CDR1 is MNHGY and CDR2 SAAAGT. The CDR3 has 20 residues. The CDR3 here is CASSYLGGGVPSGYYNEQFF. The DNA for the CDR3 is TGTGCCAGCAGTTACCTCGGAGGGGGGGTCCCTAGCGGTTACTACAATGAGCAGTTCTTC.

V gene TRBV6-5 combines with J gene TRBJ1-6; no reliable D call. V shed 2 bases and J shed 10 bases, with 12 bases lying between them. Germline loops: CDR1 MNHEY, CDR2 SVGAGI. The CDR3 is 14 amino acids. For the CDR3, the DNA is TGTGCCAGCAGTTACGGGCAGGTGGGATCACCCCTCCACTTT. Protein sequence: CASSYGQVGSPLHF.

The chain uses TRBV30 and TRBJ2-5; D not certain. The DNA end favors TRBJ2-7, so the J call may be wrong. This CDR3 region has 11 residues. CDR1 is GTSNPN and CDR2 is SVGIG in the germline V gene (reference sequence). CDR3 sequence: CAWSVRREQYF. The CDR3 nucleotides read TGTGCCTGGAGTGTCCGGCGCGAGCAGTACTTC.

Points on this clonotype: Compared with germline, one end of the junction differs, possibly owing to a read error. V and J are TRBV6-8 and TRBJ2-5, with D tentatively TRBD2 (7 bases). The CDR3 loop spans 16 amino acids. Germline CDR1 reads MNHGY; CDR2 reads SAAAGT. The CDR3 spells CSSKGGGGLTKNTQYF. CDR3 DNA sequence: TGTTCCAGCAAGGGAGGGGGGGGCTTGACCAAAAACACCCAGTACTTC.

Ten or more counts support this clonotype. The V and J genes are TRBV6-4 and TRBJ2-3; D unresolved. The CDR3 runs 14 residues. Germline CDR1 and CDR2: MRHNA and SNTAGT. Deletions cut 0 bases from V and 0 bases from J, with 4 bases between. CDR3 nucleotides: TGTGCCAGCAGTGACTCCATGAGCACAGATACGCAGTATTTT. Its protein product is CASSDSMSTDTQYF.

The chain couples TRBV6-1 to TRBJ2-1; tentatively, D is TRBD1 or TRBD2 (6 bases each). The J call could be wrong; TRBJ2-7 is a better fit for the DNA end. The CDR3 has 15 residues. Germline V gene sequence: CDR1 MNHNS, CDR2 SASEGT. CDR3: CASSTPRGQVYEQYF. CDR3 nucleotides: TGTGCCAGCAGCACACCCCGGGGGCAGGTCTACGAGCAGTACTTC.

This clonotype is judged medium-sized. The chain joins TRBV6-1 to TRBJ1-2; the match to TRBD1 covers 8 bases. This CDR3 has 15 residues. Germline V gene data show CDR1 as MNHNS and CDR2 as SASEGT. V gave up 7 bases and J gave up 3 bases; unmatched junction bases: 10. The DNA of the CDR3 is TGTGCCAGCACGAGACAGGGGAAATGGGACTATGGCTACACCTTC. It translates to CASTRQGKWDYGYTF.

This clonotype came up many times. The chain is built from TRBV27 and TRBJ1-2; D not resolved. CDR1 MNHEY and CDR2 SMNVEV come from the germline V gene (reference sequence). Trimming removed 7 bases from V and 5 bases from J, with 20 bases in between. This CDR3 is 15 amino acids long. As DNA, the CDR3 is TGTGCCAGCAATCGGCCCAGTGGGGTGAAGTATGGCTACACCTTC. Translation gives CASNRPSGVKYGYTF.

Concerning this clonotype: One end of the junction does not line up with germline, which may come from a read error. The CDR3 nucleotides read TGTGCCAGCAGTTCGGGGCAGAGATTCAAAAACACGCAGTATTTC. Translation: CASSSGQRFKNTQYF. V and J are TRBV6-5 and TRBJ2-3; D is perhaps TRBD1 or TRBD2 (5 bases each). The CDR3 is 15 residues long. CDR1 and CDR2 (germline): MNHEY, SVGAGI.

The chain carries TRBV6-1 and TRBJ2-1; possibly TRBD1 or TRBD2 for D (5 bases each). The better agreement between TRBJ2-5 and the DNA end casts doubt on the J call. Germline CDR1 is MNHNS and CDR2 is SASEGT. The CDR3 contains 15 residues. CDR3: CASSEANPGPETQYF. The DNA for the CDR3 is TGTGCCAGCAGTGAAGCGAACCCGGGGCCTGAGACCCAGTACTTC.

The chain carries TRBV6-5 and TRBJ2-1; possibly TRBD1 for D (5 bases). The last part of the DNA fits TRBJ2-7 better; the J call may be wrong. The CDR3 totals 14 residues. Germline V CDR1 and CDR2: MNHEY, SVGAGI. Written as DNA, the CDR3 is TGTGCCAGCAGTTTGACAGAGAGCTCCTACGAGCAGTACTTC. This gives the protein CASSLTESSYEQYF.

This clonotype was found once. Written as DNA, the CDR3 is TGTGCCAGCAGTGAAGTAACAAGGGCTGGGGACGCGCAGTACTTC. This translates into CASSEVTRAGDAQYF. The chain employs TRBV6-1 and TRBJ2-5; D may match TRBD1 or TRBD2 (5 bases each). The germline V gene encodes CDR1 MNHNS and CDR2 SASEGT. Trimming pared 1 base from V and 11 bases from J, leaving 20 bases between. The CDR3 length is 15 residues.

This clonotype was counted a few times. This sequence joins TRBV4-1 and TRBJ2-5; D remains ambiguous. Germline assignment: CDR1 MGHRA and CDR2 YSYEKL. Deletions cut 0 bases from V and 2 bases from J, with 10 bases between. The CDR3 totals 15 residues. CDR3 bases: TGCGCCAGCAGCCAAGATCTGTGGCGGCAAGAGACCCAGTACTTC. Translated: CASSQDLWRQETQYF.

This clonotype was seen more than once but under ten times. Written as DNA, the CDR3 is TGCGCCAGCAGCCAATTCAGGGTTTCAGCTACAGGGGCTAACTATGGCTACACCTTC. It is translated as CASSQFRVSATGANYGYTF. This chain connects TRBV4-1 to TRBJ1-2; 7 nucleotides line up with TRBD1. With V trimmed by 2 bases and J by 0 bases, 15 bases remained unmatched. CDR3 size: 19 residues. CDR1 is MGHRA and CDR2 is YSYEKL in the germline V gene.

This clonotype is classed as medium-sized. The V gene is TRBV6-1, the J gene TRBJ2-1; 9 positions agree with TRBD2. The DNA matches TRBJ2-7 better at its end, which makes the J call doubtful. The CDR3 sequence is 15 residues long. CDR1 and CDR2 from the germline V gene are MNHNS and SASEGT. The CDR3 nucleotides are TGTGCCAGCAGGATGAAGACTAGCGGACTCTACGAGCAGTACTTC. Translated, it gives CASRMKTSGLYEQYF.

V is TRBV11-3 and J is TRBJ2-7; D may be TRBD1 or TRBD2 (5 bases each). The CDR3 has 18 residues. CDR1 and CDR2 from the germline V gene are SGHNT and YENEEA. Trimming took 4 bases from V and 0 from J, leaving 22 bases between them. CDR3 nucleotide sequence: TGTGCCAGCAGCTCGAGGAACGAAGGGACGGGGACCTCCTACGAGCAGTACTTC. This translates into CASSSRNEGTGTSYEQYF. The variable domain in full, with the rest retrieved from reference TRBV11-3 and TRBJ2-7, is EAGVVQSPRYKIIEKKQPVAFWCNPISGHNTLYWYLQNLGQGPELLIRYENEEAVDDSQLPKDRFSAERLKGVDSTLKIQPAELGDSAVYLCASSSRNEGTGTSYEQYFGPGTRLTVT.

There are many counts of this clonotype. This chain links TRBV7-8 with TRBJ1-1, with D unclear. V gave up 1 base and J gave up 5 bases, with 2 bases separating them. CDR1 is SGHVS, CDR2 FQNEAQ, per germline. The CDR3 is 11 residues long. The CDR3 here is CASSLDTEAFF. Written as DNA, the CDR3 is TGTGCCAGCAGCTTAGATACTGAAGCTTTCTTT.

The rearrangement links TRBV12-3 or TRBV12-4 to TRBJ1-3; D not resolved. The CDR3 consists of 15 residues. The germline V and J ends were trimmed by 6 bases and 2 bases, with 14 bases remaining between them. Here the CDR3 reads CASRWGYQAGNTIYF. In DNA, the CDR3 is TGTGCCAGCAGGTGGGGTTATCAGGCTGGAAACACCATATATTTT.

Worth noting for this clonotype: Compared with germline, one end of the junction differs, possibly owing to a read error. The V gene is TRBV6-1, the J gene TRBJ2-4, with D maybe TRBD2 (6 bases). This CDR3 spans 16 amino acids. The germline V gene has CDR1 MNHNS and CDR2 SASEGT. The DNA for the CDR3 is TGTGCCAGCAGCGTCGCGGGGCGGGGAGGCAAAAACATTCAGTACTTT. Its protein is CASSVAGRGGKNIQYF.

This clonotype has only a few counts. The chain recombines TRBV7-2 with TRBJ1-4, with D uncertain. Trimming took off 3 bases at V and 7 bases at J, with 9 bases between the two ends. CDR3 length equals 13 residues. Germline V gene sequence: CDR1 SGHTA, CDR2 FQGNSA. DNA of the CDR3: TGTGCCAGCAGCTTGATTGAAGGTGAAAAACTGTTTTTT. This gives the protein CASSLIEGEKLFF.

The CDR3 sequence is CASSLGAGELFF. The CDR3 bases are TGTGCCAGCAGTTTGGGTGCCGGGGAGCTGTTTTTT. The rearrangement links TRBV12-3 or TRBV12-4 to TRBJ2-2; D unresolved. The CDR3 covers 12 residues. V was cut by 3 bases and J by 6 bases, with 5 bases left in between.

This clonotype appeared a few times. This chain links TRBV7-2 with TRBJ2-6; 12 bases agree with TRBD1. Trimming removed 1 base from V and 4 bases from J; junction bases left unmatched: 2. Germline V CDR1 and CDR2: SGHTA, FQGNSA. The CDR3 has 17 amino acids. CDR3 protein: CASSLGDRGPGANVLTF. Here the CDR3 DNA reads TGTGCCAGCAGCTTAGGGGACAGGGGGCCGGGGGCCAACGTCCTGACTTTC.

The chain is built from TRBV20-1 and TRBJ1-1; no clear D gene. The germline gives CDR1 DFQATT, CDR2 SNEGSKA (reference sequence). V lost 7 bases, J lost 0 bases, and 12 bases lay in between. There are 13 residues in the CDR3. DNA of the CDR3: TGCAGTGTCACCCGGGATCTGAACACTGAAGCTTTCTTT. It yields the protein CSVTRDLNTEAFF.

The V call is TRBV6-5, the J call TRBJ2-6, with D possibly being TRBD1 or TRBD2 (5 bases each). Germline CDR1 is MNHEY and CDR2 is SVGAGI. The CDR3 spans 17 residues. With 0 bases removed from V and 0 bases from J, the gap between germline ends came to 9 bases. Written as DNA, the CDR3 is TGTGCCAGCAGTTACTCGGGACCGAACTCTGGGGCCAACGTCCTGACTTTC. Its translation: CASSYSGPNSGANVLTF.

Of note for this clonotype: The junction does not match germline at one end; this may be a read error. The V and J genes are TRBV12-3 or TRBV12-4 and TRBJ2-5, with D perhaps being TRBD1 or TRBD2 (5 bases each). CDR3 length: 14 amino acids. The CDR3 protein is CAGRWGRDQETQYF. CDR3 DNA: TGTGCCGGGCGTTGGGGCAGGGACCAAGAGACCCAGTATTTC.